The rows below give T cell receptor beta chains drawn from one sample of a study of OX40 agonist ivuxolimab in advanced cancers. Repertoires were generated with immunoSEQ multiplex PCR, while TCRdb's copy carries only in-frame clones and drops some. The table lists roughly 64,000 clones, approximately 78% of them singletons. The source material was CD4+ or CD8+ T cells sorted from blood, sampled in a trial of the OX40 agonist ivuxolimab. These receptors originate from an adult with an advanced solid tumor such as melanoma, head and neck, liver or kidney cancer. Each CDR3 is given with its conserved first and last residue. Each record gives: D gene, clone size, J gene, V gene, CDR3 length, CDR3 protein, CDR3 DNA. A D gene is named only where the DNA matches it firmly. Clone sizes are given selectively: once, few, many, or a class where the clone is expanded.

>NA|NA|TRBJ1-6|TRBV6-6|14
CASSYRPPGSPLHF
TGTGCCAGCAGTTACCGGCCTCCGGGGTCACCCCTCCACTTT
>TRBD2|NA|TRBJ2-1|TRBV7-2|17
CASSPLPREGLYNEQFF
TGTGCCAGCAGCCCCCTTCCGCGGGAGGGCCTTTACAATGAGCAGTTCTTC
>TRBD2|NA|TRBJ2-1|TRBV6-5|14
CASSSGTSDPEQFF
TGTGCCAGCAGTTCCGGGACTAGCGATCCTGAGCAGTTCTTC
>NA|few|TRBJ2-3|TRBV5-5|14
CASSLAQGTDTQYF
TGTGCCAGCAGCTTGGCCCAGGGCACAGATACGCAGTATTTT
>TRBD1|once|TRBJ2-7|TRBV7-2|15
CASSAVGQGSYEQYF
TGTGCCAGCAGCGCGGTTGGACAGGGGTCCTACGAGCAGTACTTC
>NA|NA|TRBJ2-5|TRBV5-1|17
CASSLALASGGSGTQYF
TGCGCCAGCAGCTTGGCCTTGGCCTCTGGGGGTTCGGGGACCCAGTACTTC
>NA|once|TRBJ1-3|TRBV27|16
CASSLRRRMRGNTIYF
TGTGCCAGCAGTTTACGGAGACGGATGCGGGGAAACACCATATATTTT
>NA|medium-sized|TRBJ1-1|TRBV2|13
CASSPTENTEAFF
TGTGCCAGCAGCCCGACAGAAAACACTGAAGCTTTCTTT
>NA|few|TRBJ1-1|TRBV27|15
CASSQTPRQYTEAFF
TGTGCCAGCAGTCAAACCCCGCGACAGTACACTGAAGCTTTCTTT
>NA|once|TRBJ2-5|TRBV30|13
CAWSVAGQETQYF
TGTGCCTGGAGTGTGGCAGGACAAGAGACCCAGTACTTC
>TRBD1|NA|TRBJ1-5|TRBV18|19
CASSPPGGEGYNSNQPQHF
TGTGCCAGCTCACCCCCAGGGGGGGAGGGGTATAATAGCAATCAGCCCCAGCATTTT
>TRBD2|NA|TRBJ2-5|TRBV19|13
CASTSGSQETQYF
TGTGCCAGTACTAGCGGGAGCCAAGAGACCCAGTACTTC
>NA|NA|TRBJ1-4|TRBV5-1|14
CASTVHPSNEKLFF
TGCGCCAGCACCGTTCACCCGTCTAATGAAAAACTGTTTTTT
>NA|NA|TRBJ1-6|TRBV13|12
CASSPLNSPLHF
TGTGCCAGCAGCCCCCTCAATTCACCCCTCCACTTT
>TRBD2|NA|TRBJ2-7|TRBV5-1|15
CASRLLAGLDYEQYF
TGCGCCAGCAGACTACTAGCGGGACTTGACTACGAGCAGTACTTC
>TRBD2|NA|TRBJ2-5|TRBV7-2|15
CASSTTSGGRETQYF
TGTGCCAGCAGCACGACTAGCGGGGGGAGGGAGACCCAGTACTTC
>NA|NA|TRBJ1-1|TRBV7-9|14
CASSLKSKNTEAFF
TGTGCCAGCAGCTTAAAGAGCAAGAACACTGAAGCTTTCTTT
>TRBD1|once|TRBJ1-6|TRBV5-1|16
CASSSGPGQGNSPLHF
TGCGCCAGCAGCTCTGGGCCGGGACAGGGAAATTCACCCCTCCACTTT
>NA|NA|TRBJ2-7|TRBV4-2|16
CASSLRGDRSSYEQYF
TGTGCCAGCAGCTTGAGAGGGGACCGTAGCTCCTACGAGCAGTACTTC
>NA|NA|TRBJ2-7|TRBV2|14
CATQSSMGTYEQYF
TGTGCCACCCAATCCTCCATGGGGACCTACGAGCAGTACTTC
>TRBD1|NA|TRBJ1-2|TRBV7-9|15
CASSLGQGANYGYTF
TGTGCCAGCAGCTTAGGACAGGGAGCTAACTATGGCTACACCTTC
>NA|NA|TRBJ2-1|TRBV5-1|13
CASSSTTGNEQFF
TGCGCCAGCAGCTCGACCACAGGGAATGAGCAGTTCTTC
>TRBD1|once|TRBJ1-2|TRBV5-1|14
CASSQQTGFGGYTF
TGCGCCAGCAGCCAACAGACAGGGTTTGGTGGCTACACCTTC
>TRBD1|NA|TRBJ2-7|TRBV29-1|12
CSVKDRAYEQYF
TGCAGCGTCAAGGACAGGGCGTACGAGCAGTACTTC
>NA|NA|TRBJ1-1|TRBV5-1|14
CASSSEPPVTEAFF
TGCGCCAGCAGCTCGGAGCCGCCAGTCACTGAAGCTTTCTTT
>NA|NA|TRBJ2-7|TRBV11-2|15
CASSPGPGALNEQYF
TGTGCCAGCAGCCCGGGGCCGGGGGCGCTCAACGAGCAGTACTTC
>NA|NA|TRBJ1-4|TRBV9|16
CASSVALGRDEEKLFF
TGTGCCAGCAGCGTAGCTTTGGGCAGGGATGAAGAAAAACTGTTTTTT
>NA|NA|TRBJ1-1|TRBV4-1|13
CASSQNRVTEAFF
TGCGCCAGCAGCCAAAACAGGGTTACTGAAGCTTTCTTT
>NA|NA|TRBJ2-2|TRBV2|14
CASSVQQSTGELFF
TGTGCCAGCAGTGTGCAACAGAGCACCGGGGAGCTGTTTTTT
>NA|NA|TRBJ1-1|TRBV7-9|13
CASSLRSDTEAFF
TGTGCCAGCAGCTTAAGGTCGGACACTGAAGCTTTCTTT
>NA|NA|TRBJ1-2|TRBV4-2|15
CASSLTGQREYGYTF
TGTGCCAGCAGCCTGACAGGCCAAAGGGAATATGGCTACACCTTC
>TRBD1|NA|TRBJ2-3|TRBV19|14
CASRPDRVADTQYF
TGTGCCAGTAGGCCGGACAGGGTTGCAGATACGCAGTATTTT
>NA|NA|TRBJ2-7|TRBV18|14
CASSPPSVYYEQYF
TGTGCCAGCTCACCCCCGTCGGTGTACTACGAGCAGTACTTC
>NA|NA|TRBJ2-5|TRBV19|15
CASSIGGAGQETQYF
TGTGCCAGTAGTATAGGTGGGGCAGGGCAAGAGACCCAGTACTTC
>TRBD1|once|TRBJ1-5|TRBV9|15
CASSDRTGSNQPQHF
TGTGCCAGCAGCGACCGGACAGGTTCCAATCAGCCCCAGCATTTT
>NA|NA|TRBJ2-1|TRBV6-5|12
CASRANYNEQFF
TGTGCCAGCAGGGCAAATTACAATGAGCAGTTCTTC
>TRBD1|NA|TRBJ1-2|TRBV6-6|13
CASSADRGYGYTF
TGTGCCAGCAGTGCCGACAGGGGCTATGGCTACACCTTC
>NA|NA|TRBJ1-2|TRBV9|16
CASSAPTTGRWYGYTF
TGTGCCAGCAGCGCACCTACCACCGGACGATGGTATGGCTACACCTTC
>TRBD1|NA|TRBJ2-5|TRBV5-8|16
CASSRDRGGIQETQYF
TGTGCCAGCAGCCGGGACAGGGGGGGAATCCAAGAGACCCAGTACTTC
>TRBD1|NA|TRBJ1-4|TRBV5-1|14
CASSPGTGHEKLFF
TGCGCCAGCAGCCCCGGGACAGGGCATGAAAAACTGTTTTTT
>TRBD2|NA|TRBJ2-1|TRBV25-1|15
CASSDLAGLYNEQFF
TGTGCCAGCAGTGACCTAGCGGGCCTCTACAATGAGCAGTTCTTC
>NA|NA|TRBJ1-2|TRBV30|13
CAWSRQYLSGYTF
TGTGCCTGGAGTAGACAGTACCTGTCTGGCTACACCTTC
>NA|NA|TRBJ1-2|TRBV29-1|15
CSVDSLGGGDYGYTF
TGCAGCGTTGACTCTTTAGGTGGGGGGGACTATGGCTACACCTTC
>TRBD1|NA|TRBJ1-4|TRBV6-5|13
CASRQGEGEKLFF
TGTGCCAGCAGGCAGGGGGAGGGTGAAAAACTGTTTTTT
>NA|NA|TRBJ2-2|TRBV7-3|14
CASMAPGLSGELFF
TGTGCCAGCATGGCACCAGGGTTAAGCGGGGAGCTGTTTTTT
>TRBD2|NA|TRBJ2-5|TRBV29-1|14
CSVARGTSEETQYF
TGCAGCGTTGCAAGGGGGACTAGCGAGGAGACCCAGTACTTC
>NA|NA|TRBJ2-5|TRBV7-6|14
CASSLHGKQETQYF
TGTGCCAGCAGCCTCCATGGGAAGCAAGAGACCCAGTACTTC
>NA|NA|TRBJ2-5|TRBV5-1|15
CASSLGQGGQETQYF
TGCGCCAGCAGCTTAGGACAGGGAGGGCAAGAGACCCAGTACTTC
>NA|NA|TRBJ2-1|TRBV5-4|11
CASGPGHEQFF
TGTGCCAGCGGACCGGGACATGAGCAGTTCTTC
>TRBD1|NA|TRBJ1-1|TRBV28|13
CASRRGLNTEAFF
TGTGCCAGCAGAAGGGGGCTGAACACTGAAGCTTTCTTT
>TRBD1|NA|TRBJ2-7|TRBV5-1|15
CASKPGQGVTNEQYF
TGCGCCAGCAAACCCGGACAGGGGGTTACTAACGAGCAGTACTTC
>NA|NA|TRBJ1-4|TRBV7-5|15
CVRSANDRGTEKLFF
TGTGTCAGAAGCGCAAACGACAGGGGCACTGAAAAACTGTTTTTT